A selection of T cell receptor beta chains follows, all from one sample in a study of PD-L1 blockade in urothelial cancer. Generated by immunoSEQ multiplex PCR, the TCRdb table keeps only in-frame clones and is missing some. Of some 19,000 clones in the sample, 90% were seen once. The starting material was PBMCs, obtained around atezolizumab (anti-PD-L1) treatment. The receptors stem from a woman in her sixties with urothelial cancer. The conserved cysteine and the conserved F or W are not part of the CDR3 here.

V gene	J gene	CDR3 protein
TRBV29-1	TRBJ2-3	SVSSGSDTQY
TRBV6-5	TRBJ2-5	ASRGTGEETQY
TRBV28	TRBJ2-1	ASSSPTSGSHEQF
TRBV27	TRBJ2-1	ASSERDRGGNEQF
TRBV27	TRBJ2-7	ASSPGGQPFYEQY
TRBV19	TRBJ2-3	ASSMWGVLAGSTDTQY
TRBV28	TRBJ2-1	ASSLERAGSNEQF
TRBV5-8	TRBJ1-1	ASSPDTGGVTEAF
TRBV29-1	TRBJ2-7	SVKRGSGPYEQY
TRBV28	TRBJ1-1	ASSLGQGASF
TRBV19	TRBJ1-1	ASSAPPGDEAF
TRBV28	TRBJ1-1	ASSLDRGHEAF
TRBV7-8	TRBJ2-3	ASSLVGSGWDTQY
TRBV19	TRBJ2-4	ASSIYGGAEAAKNIQY
TRBV11-2	TRBJ2-1	ASSHPGTKLEQF
TRBV2	TRBJ1-2	ASSEGGGTVYGYT
TRBV29-1	TRBJ2-1	SVGWASGLYNEQF
TRBV9	TRBJ2-2	ASSPLGGNTGELF
TRBV27	TRBJ2-7	ASRVTSGYEQY
TRBV5-4	TRBJ2-7	ASSPTSDSYEQY
TRBV11-2	TRBJ2-1	ASRDWGSRLNEQF
TRBV5-1	TRBJ2-6	ASSLGLGQKLSGANVLT
TRBV19	TRBJ1-4	ASSYGGPNEKLF
TRBV9	TRBJ2-3	ASSVGLAGTDTQY
TRBV30	TRBJ1-1	AWSVSTGAYGTEAF
TRBV9	TRBJ2-7	ASSVYDSYEQY
TRBV5-1	TRBJ2-7	ASSLGDPGSGAYEQY
TRBV25-1	TRBJ2-7	ASRGPSYEQY
TRBV15	TRBJ2-1	ATSRDNREQF
TRBV7-2	TRBJ2-3	ASSPRTSGSLDTQY
TRBV5-1	TRBJ2-1	ASSFIAGSSYNEQF
TRBV28	TRBJ1-2	ASSPIDNDGYT
TRBV7-9	TRBJ2-2	ASTYSRDTGELF
TRBV6-5	TRBJ1-2	ASREGSGGYT